These T cell receptor beta chains were read from a single sample in a study of cytomegalovirus exposure and HLA in healthy donors. The protocol was immunoSEQ multiplex PCR, while the TCRdb copy is restricted to in-frame clones and leaves out a portion. The data contain 55,000 or so clones, roughly 85% of them singletons. Sequenced material: PBMCs. The receptors derive from a man aged 30 to 39 in good health and CMV-seronegative. The CDR3 runs from the conserved cysteine through the conserved F or W. The D gene is left open where the match is weak. Size values are once, few and many counts, or a class for expanded clones, and some rows have none.

J gene: TRBJ2-2
V gene: TRBV30
clone size: NA
D gene: TRBD2
CDR3 DNA: TGTGCCTGGAGTGTTGGTGGCGGGGGAGAGGCCGGGGAGCTGTTTTTT
CDR3 protein: CAWSVGGGGEAGELFF

J gene: TRBJ1-1
V gene: TRBV9
clone size: NA
D gene: NA
CDR3 DNA: TGTGCCAGCAGCGTTTTATCCACTAACACTGAAGCTTTCTTT
CDR3 protein: CASSVLSTNTEAFF

J gene: TRBJ1-2
V gene: TRBV5-1
clone size: NA
D gene: TRBD1
CDR3 DNA: TGCGCCAGCAGCCAAACAGGGGGCAACGACTCTGGCTACACCTTC
CDR3 protein: CASSQTGGNDSGYTF

J gene: TRBJ2-1
V gene: TRBV18
clone size: NA
D gene: TRBD1
CDR3 DNA: TGTGCCAGCTCACCGGACGGGACAGTCCAGTTCTTC
CDR3 protein: CASSPDGTVQFF

J gene: TRBJ2-1
V gene: TRBV27
clone size: NA
D gene: TRBD2
CDR3 DNA: TGTGCCAGCAGTCCGCGGGGGGGGCGGCTAGCGGGAGGGCCGGGTTACAATGAGCAGTTCTTC
CDR3 protein: CASSPRGGRLAGGPGYNEQFF

J gene: TRBJ1-1
V gene: TRBV30
clone size: NA
D gene: NA
CDR3 DNA: TGTGCCTGGAGTGCCTTGGGGAGGGGAGGGAGAACTGAAGCTTTCTTT
CDR3 protein: CAWSALGRGGRTEAFF

J gene: TRBJ1-5
V gene: TRBV5-4
clone size: NA
D gene: NA
CDR3 DNA: TGTGCCAGCAGCTCTATACCGGGATTTAATCAGCCCCAGCATTTT
CDR3 protein: CASSSIPGFNQPQHF

J gene: TRBJ2-7
V gene: TRBV2
clone size: NA
D gene: NA
CDR3 DNA: TGTGCCAGCAGCTTCAACGGGGGAAGCTCCTACGAGCAGTACTTC
CDR3 protein: CASSFNGGSSYEQYF

J gene: TRBJ2-5
V gene: TRBV28
clone size: NA
D gene: TRBD1
CDR3 DNA: TGTGCCAGCAGTTTCGGGACAGGGGTTAGGCAAGAGACCCAGTACTTC
CDR3 protein: CASSFGTGVRQETQYF

J gene: TRBJ1-3
V gene: TRBV6-1
clone size: once
D gene: NA
CDR3 DNA: TGTGCCAGCAATTGGGAGCCGGACTCTGGAAACACCATATATTTT
CDR3 protein: CASNWEPDSGNTIYF

J gene: TRBJ2-7
V gene: TRBV5-7
clone size: NA
D gene: NA
CDR3 DNA: TGTGCCAGCAGCTTAAGCGCCGAGCAGTACTTC
CDR3 protein: CASSLSAEQYF

J gene: TRBJ1-2
V gene: TRBV28
clone size: once
D gene: TRBD1
CDR3 DNA: TGTGCCAGCAGTACCGGGACAGGGGTGGGCTACACCTTC
CDR3 protein: CASSTGTGVGYTF

J gene: TRBJ2-2
V gene: TRBV4-1
clone size: NA
D gene: TRBD1
CDR3 DNA: TGCGCCAGCAGCCAACACAGGGGGCCGAACACCGGGGAGCTGTTTTTT
CDR3 protein: CASSQHRGPNTGELFF

J gene: TRBJ2-7
V gene: TRBV18
clone size: NA
D gene: NA
CDR3 DNA: TGTGCCAGCTCACCACGGCACATGGAGCAGACGACCCCCTACGAGCAGTACTTC
CDR3 protein: CASSPRHMEQTTPYEQYF

J gene: TRBJ1-6
V gene: TRBV6-5
clone size: once
D gene: NA
CDR3 DNA: TGTGCCAGCAGTTACAGCTCCTATAATTCCCCCCTCCACTTT
CDR3 protein: CASSYSSYNSPLHF

J gene: TRBJ2-2
V gene: TRBV9
clone size: few
D gene: NA
CDR3 DNA: TGTGCCAGCAGCGCCGCAGGGGCGGGGAACACCGGGGAGCTGTTTTTT
CDR3 protein: CASSAAGAGNTGELFF

J gene: TRBJ2-7
V gene: TRBV28
clone size: once
D gene: NA
CDR3 DNA: TGTGCCAGCAGTTTCACGCTAGACAGGCTCTCCTACGAGCAGTACTTC
CDR3 protein: CASSFTLDRLSYEQYF

J gene: TRBJ1-2
V gene: TRBV5-4
clone size: NA
D gene: TRBD1
CDR3 DNA: TGTGCCAGCAGCTTGGGGCAGGGGGTTTATGGCTACACCTTC
CDR3 protein: CASSLGQGVYGYTF

J gene: TRBJ1-1
V gene: TRBV25-1
clone size: few
D gene: NA
CDR3 DNA: TGTGCCAGCAGCGACAAAGCATATGAAGCTTTCTTT
CDR3 protein: CASSDKAYEAFF

J gene: TRBJ1-2
V gene: TRBV18
clone size: NA
D gene: TRBD1
CDR3 DNA: TGTGCCAGCTCGCCCTCGTCAGGGGGTAGCTATGGCTACACCTTC
CDR3 protein: CASSPSSGGSYGYTF

J gene: TRBJ2-7
V gene: TRBV7-8
clone size: NA
D gene: TRBD1
CDR3 DNA: TGTGCCAGCAGCTTAGGGGCCACAGGGGGCGAGCAGTACTTC
CDR3 protein: CASSLGATGGEQYF

J gene: TRBJ2-5
V gene: TRBV11-3
clone size: once
D gene: NA
CDR3 DNA: TGTGCCAGCAGCAAAAGGGCAGGGTCCGAGACCCAGTACTTC
CDR3 protein: CASSKRAGSETQYF

J gene: TRBJ1-1
V gene: TRBV5-6
clone size: NA
D gene: TRBD1
CDR3 DNA: TGTGCCAGCAGCTACATAAGGGGGCTCAATACTGAAGCTTTCTTT
CDR3 protein: CASSYIRGLNTEAFF

J gene: TRBJ1-4
V gene: TRBV2
clone size: few
D gene: NA
CDR3 DNA: TGTGCCACCGGGACTGTCCCCGGCGGAAAACTGTTTTTT
CDR3 protein: CATGTVPGGKLFF

J gene: TRBJ2-7
V gene: TRBV19
clone size: once
D gene: NA
CDR3 DNA: TGTGCCAGTAGTATAGGACGGACAGGGACTACCTACGAGCAGTACTTC
CDR3 protein: CASSIGRTGTTYEQYF

J gene: TRBJ2-5
V gene: TRBV7-2
clone size: NA
D gene: TRBD2
CDR3 DNA: TGTGCCAGCAGCTTACTAGCGGGAGCAGAGACCCAGTACTTC
CDR3 protein: CASSLLAGAETQYF

J gene: TRBJ1-6
V gene: TRBV5-1
clone size: NA
D gene: NA
CDR3 DNA: TGCGCCAGCAGCCGGAGGACGGATTATAATTCACCCCTCCACTTT
CDR3 protein: CASSRRTDYNSPLHF

J gene: TRBJ2-1
V gene: TRBV5-1
clone size: once
D gene: TRBD2
CDR3 DNA: TGCGCCAGCAGCAGAACGGGACTAGCGGGGGGGAATGAGCAGTTCTTC
CDR3 protein: CASSRTGLAGGNEQFF

J gene: TRBJ1-5
V gene: TRBV28
clone size: NA
D gene: NA
CDR3 DNA: TGTGCCAGCAGTTTGTTTCCGGACTATAGCAATCAGCCCCAGCATTTT
CDR3 protein: CASSLFPDYSNQPQHF

J gene: TRBJ2-7
V gene: TRBV6-5
clone size: NA
D gene: TRBD2
CDR3 DNA: TGTGCCAGCAGTTCGATCCGGAGGACTAGCTCCTACGAGCAGTACTTC
CDR3 protein: CASSSIRRTSSYEQYF

J gene: TRBJ2-4
V gene: TRBV19
clone size: NA
D gene: NA
CDR3 DNA: TGTGCCAGTAGTATAGGGGGGGTAGATAAAAACATTCAGTACTTC
CDR3 protein: CASSIGGVDKNIQYF

J gene: TRBJ2-2
V gene: TRBV2
clone size: NA
D gene: NA
CDR3 DNA: TGTGCCAGCAGGGACCTAACAGGGAGGAACACCGGGGAGCTGTTTTTT
CDR3 protein: CASRDLTGRNTGELFF

J gene: TRBJ1-1
V gene: TRBV5-1
clone size: NA
D gene: TRBD1
CDR3 DNA: TGCGCCAGCAGCAAGGGACAGGGGATAATGAACACTGAAGCTTTCTTT
CDR3 protein: CASSKGQGIMNTEAFF

J gene: TRBJ1-2
V gene: TRBV28
clone size: NA
D gene: TRBD1
CDR3 DNA: TGTGCCAGCAGTTCGGGACAGGGTGGTTATGGCTACACCTTC
CDR3 protein: CASSSGQGGYGYTF

J gene: TRBJ1-1
V gene: TRBV11-3
clone size: NA
D gene: NA
CDR3 DNA: TGTGCCAGCAGTAGGAGGAACACTGAAGCTTTCTTT
CDR3 protein: CASSRRNTEAFF

J gene: TRBJ2-2
V gene: TRBV6-1
clone size: NA
D gene: TRBD1
CDR3 DNA: TGTGCCAGCAGTCCCGGGACAGCGAACACCGGGGAGCTGTTTTTT
CDR3 protein: CASSPGTANTGELFF

J gene: TRBJ1-3
V gene: TRBV7-2
clone size: NA
D gene: NA
CDR3 DNA: TGTGCCAGCAGTTTCCTAGAGGGCTCTGGAAACACCATATATTTT
CDR3 protein: CASSFLEGSGNTIYF

J gene: TRBJ2-4
V gene: TRBV6-1
clone size: NA
D gene: TRBD1
CDR3 DNA: TGTGCCAGCAGTGAACAGGGGGCTGGCAAAAACATTCAGTACTTC
CDR3 protein: CASSEQGAGKNIQYF

J gene: TRBJ2-7
V gene: TRBV30
clone size: NA
D gene: NA
CDR3 DNA: TGTGCCTGGAGTCGGTTCTCGAGCTACGAGCAGTACTTC
CDR3 protein: CAWSRFSSYEQYF

J gene: TRBJ2-7
V gene: TRBV6-6
clone size: NA
D gene: TRBD1
CDR3 DNA: TGTGCCAGCAGTTATGTTGGGACAGGGTATGACGAGCAGTACTTC
CDR3 protein: CASSYVGTGYDEQYF